Listed below are T cell receptor beta chains from one sample, sequenced in a study of blood T cell repertoires in COVID-19. Some clones are missing from TCRdb's copy, which holds only in-frame ones; the method was immunoSEQ multiplex PCR. The data contain approximately 37,000 clones, 70% to 90% of them singletons. Sequencing used peripheral blood. The receptors shown here come from a man between 40 and 49 years old with active COVID-19. The CDR3 runs from the conserved cysteine through the conserved F or W. A D gene is named only where the DNA matches it firmly. Clone size appears in some rows only: once, few, many, or a class for an expanded clone.

clone size | D gene | J gene | V gene | CDR3 DNA | CDR3 protein
- | TRBD2 | TRBJ2-1 | TRBV27 | TGTGCCAGCAGTTTAAGGTCGCGGGAGACCTCTCAGCAGTTCTTC | CASSLRSRETSQQFF
- | TRBD1 | TRBJ2-5 | TRBV9 | TGTGCCAGCAGCCCAATGACAGGGGAAGAGACCCAGTACTTC | CASSPMTGEETQYF
once | - | TRBJ1-5 | TRBV2 | TGTGCCAGCAACAGGGCTCTTCAGCCCCAGCATTTT | CASNRALQPQHF
- | TRBD1 | TRBJ2-2 | TRBV28 | TGTGCCAGCAACCCTCCAGGGGGAGTAGACACCGGGGAGCTGTTTTTT | CASNPPGGVDTGELFF
few | - | TRBJ2-7 | TRBV5-1 | TGCGCCAGCAGCCCGGACTCAAGGGGGGAGCAGTACTTC | CASSPDSRGEQYF
- | - | TRBJ1-6 | TRBV19 | TGTGCCAGTAGTGCAACAGCAGAGGGAAATTCACCCCTCCACTTT | CASSATAEGNSPLHF
once | - | TRBJ2-6 | TRBV5-1 | TGCGCCAGCTCATGGGAGAGTGGGGGGGCCAACGTCCTGACTTTC | CASSWESGGANVLTF
once | - | TRBJ2-7 | TRBV7-3 | TGTGCCAGCAGCCGCCGACGGGCGGGGGAGCAGTACTTC | CASSRRRAGEQYF
medium-sized | - | TRBJ2-7 | TRBV6-1 | TGTGCCAGCAGTGAACCCGGGTACGAGCAGTACTTC | CASSEPGYEQYF
- | TRBD1 | TRBJ2-3 | TRBV25-1 | TGTGCCAGCAGCAGGGGGCGAACAGATACGCAGTATTTT | CASSRGRTDTQYF
- | TRBD1 | TRBJ1-1 | TRBV7-9 | TGTGCCAGCAGCTTCAGGACAGGGCTCAGCACTGAAGCTTTCTTT | CASSFRTGLSTEAFF
- | TRBD1 | TRBJ2-7 | TRBV5-1 | TGCGCCAGCACCCCTGGGGGGACAGGGGGCTACTACGAGCAGTACTTC | CASTPGGTGGYYEQYF
- | TRBD1 | TRBJ1-1 | TRBV13 | TGTGCCAGCAAACTGGTGTGGGACAGGGGACCTTCCATGAACACTGAAGCTTTCTTT | CASKLVWDRGPSMNTEAFF
- | TRBD2 | TRBJ2-1 | TRBV20-1 | TGCAGTGCTAGTGGGCTAGCGGGAATTAATGAGCAGTTCTTC | CSASGLAGINEQFF
- | TRBD2 | TRBJ2-1 | TRBV6-1 | TGTGCCAGCAGTGAAGGGGCTAGCGGGAGCAATGAGCAGTTCTTC | CASSEGASGSNEQFF
- | - | TRBJ2-3 | TRBV28 | TGTGCCAGCAGTTTTTCCACAGGGCGAAACACAGATACGCAGTATTTT | CASSFSTGRNTDTQYF
few | TRBD2 | TRBJ2-7 | TRBV3-1/TRBV3-2 | TGTGCCAGCAGCCAGATAGCGGGAACCTACGAGCAGTACTTC | CASSQIAGTYEQYF
- | TRBD1 | TRBJ2-6 | TRBV4-2 | TGTGCCAGCAGCCAAGATGGTACAGGGGGCCCCTCTGGGGCCAACGTCCTGACTTTC | CASSQDGTGGPSGANVLTF
- | TRBD1 | TRBJ2-1 | TRBV6-1 | TGTGCCAGCAGTGGGCGGCTTAACAGGGGGCGCTCCTACAATGAGCAGTTCTTC | CASSGRLNRGRSYNEQFF
- | - | TRBJ1-1 | TRBV18 | TGTGCCAGCTCACCACCAGCACAGCCGATAACTGAAGCTTTCTTT | CASSPPAQPITEAFF
- | - | TRBJ1-2 | TRBV19 | TGTGCCAGTAGTTATCAAGGGGGAGATGGCTACACCTTC | CASSYQGGDGYTF
- | - | TRBJ1-4 | TRBV25-1 | TGTGCCAGCAGTGATCTCAGGGGCCCCGGTGAAAAACTGTTTTTT | CASSDLRGPGEKLFF
- | TRBD1 | TRBJ1-1 | TRBV4-1 | TGCGCCAGCAGCCCCTCTGGGGCAGGGGGTTTGGGGGTGAACACTGAAGCTTTCTTT | CASSPSGAGGLGVNTEAFF
- | TRBD2 | TRBJ2-7 | TRBV6-5 | TGTGCCAGCAGGGGAGTGCGGGAGGGCTCCTACGAGCAGTACTTC | CASRGVREGSYEQYF